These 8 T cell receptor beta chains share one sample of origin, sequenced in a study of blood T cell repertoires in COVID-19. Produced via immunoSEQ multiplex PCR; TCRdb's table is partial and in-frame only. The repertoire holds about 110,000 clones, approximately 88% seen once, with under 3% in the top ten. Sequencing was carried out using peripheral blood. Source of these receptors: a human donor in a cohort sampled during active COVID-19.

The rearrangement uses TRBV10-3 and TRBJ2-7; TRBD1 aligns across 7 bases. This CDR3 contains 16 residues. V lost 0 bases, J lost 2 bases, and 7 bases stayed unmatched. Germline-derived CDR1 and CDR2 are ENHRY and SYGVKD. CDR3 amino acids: CAISESSVGGPYEQYF. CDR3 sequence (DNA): TGTGCCATCAGTGAGTCGAGCGTAGGGGGCCCCTACGAGCAGTACTTC.

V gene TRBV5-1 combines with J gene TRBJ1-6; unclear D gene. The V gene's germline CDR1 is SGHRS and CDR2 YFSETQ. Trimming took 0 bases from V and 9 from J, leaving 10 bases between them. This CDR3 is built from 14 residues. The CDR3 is CASSLVVSGSPLHF. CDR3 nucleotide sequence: TGCGCCAGCAGCTTGGTTGTCTCAGGTTCACCCCTCCACTTT.

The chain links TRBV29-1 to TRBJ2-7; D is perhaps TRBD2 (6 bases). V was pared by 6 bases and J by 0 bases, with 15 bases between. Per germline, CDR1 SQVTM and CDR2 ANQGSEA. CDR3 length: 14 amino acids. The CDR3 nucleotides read TGCAGCGTGGCGACGGGGGTGGACTCCTACGAGCAGTACTTC. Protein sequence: CSVATGVDSYEQYF.

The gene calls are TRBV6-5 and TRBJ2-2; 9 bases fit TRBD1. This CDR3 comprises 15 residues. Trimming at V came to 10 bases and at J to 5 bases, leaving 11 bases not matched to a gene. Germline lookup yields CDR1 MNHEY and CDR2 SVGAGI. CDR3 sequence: CANGEPGTGTGELFF. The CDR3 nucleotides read TGTGCCAACGGGGAACCCGGGACAGGGACCGGGGAGCTGTTTTTT.

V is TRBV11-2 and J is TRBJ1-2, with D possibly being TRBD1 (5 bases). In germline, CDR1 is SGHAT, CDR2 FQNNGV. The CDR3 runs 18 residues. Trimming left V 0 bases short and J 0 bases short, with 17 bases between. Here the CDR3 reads CASSLERQGHSTNYGYTF. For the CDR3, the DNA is TGTGCCAGCAGCTTAGAGCGGCAGGGTCATTCCACTAACTATGGCTACACCTTC.

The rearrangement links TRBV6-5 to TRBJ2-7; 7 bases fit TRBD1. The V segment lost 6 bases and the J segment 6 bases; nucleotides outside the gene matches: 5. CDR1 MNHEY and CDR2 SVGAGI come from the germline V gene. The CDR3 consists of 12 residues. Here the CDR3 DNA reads TGTGCCAGCAGCACACAGGGGTCCGAGCAGTACTTC. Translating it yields CASSTQGSEQYF.

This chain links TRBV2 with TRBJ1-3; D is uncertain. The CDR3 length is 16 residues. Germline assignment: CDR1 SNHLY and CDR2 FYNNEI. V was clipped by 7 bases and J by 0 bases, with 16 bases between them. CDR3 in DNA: TGTGCCAGCAAGCCTAGCCTCTCACACTCTGGAAACACCATATATTTT. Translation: CASKPSLSHSGNTIYF.

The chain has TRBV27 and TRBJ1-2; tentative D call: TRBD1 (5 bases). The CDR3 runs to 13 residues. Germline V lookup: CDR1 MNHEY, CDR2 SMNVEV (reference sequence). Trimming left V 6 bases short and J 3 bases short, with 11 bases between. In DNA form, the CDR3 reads TGTGCCAGCAGGGCGCGGGGGGACTATGGCTACACCTTC. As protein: CASRARGDYGYTF.